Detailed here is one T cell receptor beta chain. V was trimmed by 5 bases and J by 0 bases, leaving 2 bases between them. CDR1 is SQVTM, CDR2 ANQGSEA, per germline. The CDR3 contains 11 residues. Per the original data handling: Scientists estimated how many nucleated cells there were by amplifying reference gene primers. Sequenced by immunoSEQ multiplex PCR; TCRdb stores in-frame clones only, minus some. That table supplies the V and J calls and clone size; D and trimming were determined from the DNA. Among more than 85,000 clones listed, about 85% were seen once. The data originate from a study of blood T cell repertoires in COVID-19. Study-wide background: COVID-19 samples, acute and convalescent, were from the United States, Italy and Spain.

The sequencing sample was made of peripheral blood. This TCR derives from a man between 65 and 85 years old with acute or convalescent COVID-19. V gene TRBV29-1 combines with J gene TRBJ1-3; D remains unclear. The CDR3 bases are TGCAGCGTTCACTCTGGAAACACCATATATTTT. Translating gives CSVHSGNTIYF.